This T cell receptor beta chain was recorded in a study of blood T cell repertoires in COVID-19. The data were produced by immunoSEQ multiplex PCR, yet TCRdb's version contains in-frame clones alone and is incomplete. The data contain roughly 280,000 clones, around nine tenths of them singletons. The germline V gene has CDR1 MNHEY and CDR2 SVGAGI. V dropped 7 bases and J dropped 4 bases, with 12 bases sitting between them. The CDR3 has 13 amino acids. The receptor was isolated from a woman aged 60-70 years with COVID-19, enrolled during active disease. The genes are TRBV6-5 and TRBJ2-3; a weak D match, TRBD1 (6 bases). Sequenced input: peripheral blood. CDR3 coding DNA: TGTGCCAGCACCCCAGGGGCACCAGATACGCAGTATTTT. This encodes CASTPGAPDTQYF.